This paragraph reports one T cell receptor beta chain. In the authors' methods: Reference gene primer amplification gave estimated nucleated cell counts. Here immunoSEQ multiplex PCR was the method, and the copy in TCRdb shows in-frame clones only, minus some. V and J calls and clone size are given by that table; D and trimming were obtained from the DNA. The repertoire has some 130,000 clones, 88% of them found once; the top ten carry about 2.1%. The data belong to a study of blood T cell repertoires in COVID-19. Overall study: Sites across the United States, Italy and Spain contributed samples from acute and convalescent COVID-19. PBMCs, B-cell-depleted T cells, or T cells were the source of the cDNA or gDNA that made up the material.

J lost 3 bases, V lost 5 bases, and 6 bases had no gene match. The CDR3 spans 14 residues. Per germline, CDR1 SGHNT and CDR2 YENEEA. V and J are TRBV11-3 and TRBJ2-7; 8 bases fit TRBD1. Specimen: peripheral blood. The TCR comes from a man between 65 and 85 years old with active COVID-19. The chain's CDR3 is CASSMTGASYEQYF. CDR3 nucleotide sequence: TGTGCCAGCAGCATGACAGGGGCCAGCTACGAGCAGTACTTC.